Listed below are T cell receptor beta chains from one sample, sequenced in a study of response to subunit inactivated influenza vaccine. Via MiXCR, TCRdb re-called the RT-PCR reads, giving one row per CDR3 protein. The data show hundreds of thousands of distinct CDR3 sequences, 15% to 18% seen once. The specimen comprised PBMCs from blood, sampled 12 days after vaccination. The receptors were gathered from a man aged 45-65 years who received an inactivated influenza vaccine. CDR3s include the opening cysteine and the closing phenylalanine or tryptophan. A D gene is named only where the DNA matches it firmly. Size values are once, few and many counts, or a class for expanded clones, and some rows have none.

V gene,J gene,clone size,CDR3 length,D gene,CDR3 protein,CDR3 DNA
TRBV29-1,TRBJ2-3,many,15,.,CSHSRTSSSTDTQYF,TGCAGCCACTCCCGGACGTCTTCTAGCACAGATACGCAGTATTTT
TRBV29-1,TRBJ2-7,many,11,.,CSVVTFYEQYF,TGCAGCGTTGTGACCTTCTACGAGCAGTACTTC
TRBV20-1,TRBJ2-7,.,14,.,CSATYPASSYEQYF,TGCAGTGCCACCTATCCAGCGAGCTCCTACGAGCAGTACTTC
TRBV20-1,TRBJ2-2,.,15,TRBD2,CSARSGGSYTGELFF,TGCAGTGCTAGATCGGGCGGGAGTTACACCGGGGAGCTGTTTTTT
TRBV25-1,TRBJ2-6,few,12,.,CASSGHLRLLTF,TGTGCCAGCAGTGGACATCTCCGGCTCCTGACTTTC
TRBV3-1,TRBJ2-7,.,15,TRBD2,CASSQELAGGGEQYF,TGTGCCAGCAGCCAAGAACTAGCGGGAGGGGGAGAGCAGTACTTC
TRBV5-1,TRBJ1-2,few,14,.,CASRGSGSNYGYTF,TGCGCCAGCAGAGGGTCAGGCTCTAACTATGGCTACACCTTC
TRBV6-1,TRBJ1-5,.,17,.,CASSEEFATLLGQPQHF,TGTGCCAGCAGTGAAGAGTTCGCGACCCTTCTGGGTCAGCCCCAGCATTTT
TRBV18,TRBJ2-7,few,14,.,CASSTGGYGYEQYF,TGTGCCAGCTCTACCGGCGGGTATGGGTACGAGCAGTACTTC
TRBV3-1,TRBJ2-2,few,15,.,CASSQGASNTGELFF,TGTGCCAGCAGCCAAGGAGCGTCGAACACCGGGGAGCTGTTTTTT
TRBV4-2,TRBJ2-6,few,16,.,CASSLDHLGGANVLTF,TGTGCCAGCAGCTTGGACCACCTCGGAGGGGCCAACGTCCTGACTTTC
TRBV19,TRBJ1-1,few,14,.,CASSRDRRNTEAFF,TGTGCCAGTAGTAGAGACAGGAGGAACACTGAAGCTTTCTTT
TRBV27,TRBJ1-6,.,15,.,CASSLLTGYNSPLHF,TGTGCCAGCAGTTTATTGACAGGTTATAATTCACCCCTCCACTTT
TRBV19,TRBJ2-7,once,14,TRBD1,CATTPGQGPYEQYF,TGTGCCACTACTCCGGGACAGGGACCCTACGAGCAGTACTTC
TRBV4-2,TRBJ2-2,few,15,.,CASSQSRGRAGELFF,TGTGCCAGCAGCCAAAGTAGGGGTAGGGCCGGGGAGCTGTTTTTT
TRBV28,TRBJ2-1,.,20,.,CASSLLPLVGLASSYNEQFF,TGTGCCAGCAGTCTGCTCCCCTTGGTTGGGCTAGCCAGCTCCTACAATGAGCAGTTCTTC
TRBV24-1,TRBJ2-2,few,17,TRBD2,CATSDRTSGGLTGELFF,TGTGCCACCAGTGATCGGACTAGCGGGGGCCTCACCGGGGAGCTGTTTTTT
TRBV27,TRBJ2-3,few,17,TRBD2,CASTGIFSGEGTDTQYF,TGTGCCAGCACTGGGATCTTTAGCGGGGAGGGCACAGATACGCAGTATTTT
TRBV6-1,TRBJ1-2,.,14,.,CASSEIPGNYGYTF,TGTGCCAGCAGTGAAATTCCAGGGAACTATGGCTACACCTTC
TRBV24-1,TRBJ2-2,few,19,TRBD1,CATSDSGTGLFTNTGELFF,TGTGCCACCAGTGACTCCGGGACAGGCTTATTCACGAACACCGGGGAGCTGTTTTTT
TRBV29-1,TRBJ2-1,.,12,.,CSGSPPGHEQFF,TGCAGCGGAAGTCCTCCAGGGCATGAGCAGTTCTTC
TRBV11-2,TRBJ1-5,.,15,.,CASSLEGGGGQPQHF,TGTGCCAGCAGCTTAGAAGGCGGTGGGGGTCAGCCCCAGCATTTT
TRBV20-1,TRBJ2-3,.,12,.,CSGQDSTDTQYF,TGCAGTGGCCAAGATAGCACAGATACGCAGTATTTT
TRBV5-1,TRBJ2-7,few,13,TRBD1,CASSRWTGNEQYF,TGCGCCAGCAGCCGCTGGACAGGGAACGAGCAGTACTTC
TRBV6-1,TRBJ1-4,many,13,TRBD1,CASSDGQGLELFF,TGTGCCAGCAGTGACGGACAGGGCCTAGAACTGTTTTTT
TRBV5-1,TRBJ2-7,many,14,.,CASSFRTNDDEQYF,TGCGCCAGCAGCTTTCGTACAAATGACGACGAGCAGTACTTC
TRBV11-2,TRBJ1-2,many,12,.,CASSKGTVGYTF,TGTGCCAGCAGCAAGGGTACGGTCGGCTACACCTTC
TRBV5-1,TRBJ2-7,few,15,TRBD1,CASSYSGQGLYEQYF,TGCGCCAGCAGCTATTCGGGACAGGGGCTCTACGAGCAGTACTTC
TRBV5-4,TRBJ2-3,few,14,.,CASSADSRADTQYF,TGTGCCAGCAGCGCGGACTCTAGGGCAGATACGCAGTATTTT
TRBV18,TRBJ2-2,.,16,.,CASSPPGLGDTGELFF,TGTGCCAGCTCACCACCAGGGCTAGGCGACACCGGGGAGCTGTTTTTT
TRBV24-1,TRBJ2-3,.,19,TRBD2,CATSDSGPAGVSSTDTQYF,TGTGCCACCAGTGATTCCGGCCCAGCGGGAGTATCTAGCACAGATACGCAGTATTTT
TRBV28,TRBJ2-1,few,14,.,CASSFWLERNEQFF,TGTGCCAGCAGTTTTTGGCTAGAGCGCAATGAGCAGTTCTTC
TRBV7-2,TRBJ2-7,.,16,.,CASSLATGGPDYEQYF,TGTGCCAGCAGCTTAGCCACCGGGGGGCCCGACTACGAGCAGTACTTC
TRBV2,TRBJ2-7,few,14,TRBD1,CASSEGTGGNEQYF,TGTGCCAGCAGTGAGGGGACAGGGGGAAACGAGCAGTACTTC
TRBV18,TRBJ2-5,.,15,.,CASSPPGRAMKTQYF,TGTGCCAGCTCACCACCAGGGAGAGCTATGAAGACCCAGTACTTC
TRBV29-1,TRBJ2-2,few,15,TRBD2,CSVARTSGSTGELFF,TGCAGCGTCGCCCGGACTAGCGGGAGTACCGGGGAGCTGTTTTTT
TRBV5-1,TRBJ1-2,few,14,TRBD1,CASSFEDRGRGYTF,TGCGCCAGCAGCTTTGAGGACAGGGGACGGGGCTACACCTTC
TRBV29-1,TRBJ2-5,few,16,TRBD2,CSVEEGASGRGETQYF,TGCAGCGTTGAAGAGGGGGCTAGCGGGAGAGGAGAGACCCAGTACTTC
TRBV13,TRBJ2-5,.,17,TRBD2,CASSFTRGLATEETQYF,TGTGCCAGCAGTTTCACGAGGGGACTAGCCACCGAAGAGACCCAGTACTTC
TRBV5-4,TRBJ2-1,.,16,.,CASSSDRDNPYNEQFF,TGTGCCAGCAGCAGCGACCGGGACAACCCCTACAATGAGCAGTTCTTC
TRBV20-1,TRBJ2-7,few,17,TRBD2,CSAPIAGGPAWGYEQYF,TGCAGTGCACCTATAGCGGGGGGGCCCGCTTGGGGCTACGAGCAGTACTTC
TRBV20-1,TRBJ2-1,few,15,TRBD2,CSAAPGTSGGHEQFF,TGCAGTGCTGCACCCGGGACTAGCGGGGGCCATGAGCAGTTCTTC
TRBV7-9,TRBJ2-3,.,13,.,CASSLDTVGTQYF,TGTGCCAGCAGCTTAGATACCGTGGGCACGCAGTATTTT
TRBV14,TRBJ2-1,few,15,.,CASSSITGAHNEQFF,TGTGCCAGCAGCTCGATAACCGGGGCACACAATGAGCAGTTCTTC
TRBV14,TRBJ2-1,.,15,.,CASSQEMGRVNEQFF,TGTGCCAGCAGCCAAGAAATGGGCAGGGTCAATGAGCAGTTCTTC
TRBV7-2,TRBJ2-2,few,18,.,CASSFARTGTPNTGELFF,TGTGCCAGCAGCTTCGCTCGAACCGGGACACCTAACACCGGGGAGCTGTTTTTT
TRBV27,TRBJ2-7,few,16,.,CASSLTFGRGAREQYF,TGTGCCAGCAGTTTAACTTTCGGTAGGGGGGCGAGAGAGCAGTACTTC
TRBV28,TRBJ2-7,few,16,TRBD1,CASSPIQGIPPLEQYF,TGTGCCAGCAGTCCCATACAGGGGATCCCCCCCCTCGAGCAGTACTTC
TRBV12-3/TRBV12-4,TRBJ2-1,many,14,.,CASSPSGARNEQFF,TGTGCCAGCAGCCCCTCGGGGGCGCGCAATGAGCAGTTCTTC
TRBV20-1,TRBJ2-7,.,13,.,CSARAKAGWEQYF,TGCAGTGCTAGAGCAAAAGCTGGATGGGAGCAGTACTTC
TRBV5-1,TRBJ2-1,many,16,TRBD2,CASSLEPGGGYNEQFF,TGCGCCAGCAGCTTGGAGCCTGGCGGGGGTTACAATGAGCAGTTCTTC
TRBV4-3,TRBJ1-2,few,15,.,CASSPTRAPIYGYTF,TGCGCCAGCAGCCCCACTCGCGCCCCCATCTATGGCTACACCTTC
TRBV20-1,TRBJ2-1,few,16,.,CSARDRTALSYNEQFF,TGCAGTGCTAGAGATAGAACAGCCCTTTCCTACAATGAGCAGTTCTTC
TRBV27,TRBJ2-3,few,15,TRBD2,CASSLLAIRTDTQYF,TGTGCCAGCAGTCTACTAGCGATACGGACAGATACGCAGTATTTT
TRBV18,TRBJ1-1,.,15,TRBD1,CASSPGQLRNTEAFF,TGTGCCAGCTCACCGGGACAGTTGAGAAACACTGAAGCTTTCTTT
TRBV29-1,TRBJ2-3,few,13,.,CSVGMIAGDTQYF,TGCAGCGTTGGGATGATAGCAGGGGATACGCAGTATTTT
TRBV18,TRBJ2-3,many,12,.,CASSPETDTQYF,TGCGCCAGCAGCCCTGAGACAGATACGCAGTATTTT
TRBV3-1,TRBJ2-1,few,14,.,CASSQGGRAVEQFF,TGTGCCAGCAGCCAAGGGGGCAGGGCGGTTGAGCAGTTCTTC
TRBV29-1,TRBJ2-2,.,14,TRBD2,CSVEPAGGPGELFF,TGCAGCGTTGAGCCAGCGGGGGGGCCCGGGGAGCTGTTTTTT
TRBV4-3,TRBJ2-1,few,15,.,CASSQDRDFYNEQFF,TGCGCCAGCAGCCAAGATCGGGATTTTTACAATGAGCAGTTCTTC